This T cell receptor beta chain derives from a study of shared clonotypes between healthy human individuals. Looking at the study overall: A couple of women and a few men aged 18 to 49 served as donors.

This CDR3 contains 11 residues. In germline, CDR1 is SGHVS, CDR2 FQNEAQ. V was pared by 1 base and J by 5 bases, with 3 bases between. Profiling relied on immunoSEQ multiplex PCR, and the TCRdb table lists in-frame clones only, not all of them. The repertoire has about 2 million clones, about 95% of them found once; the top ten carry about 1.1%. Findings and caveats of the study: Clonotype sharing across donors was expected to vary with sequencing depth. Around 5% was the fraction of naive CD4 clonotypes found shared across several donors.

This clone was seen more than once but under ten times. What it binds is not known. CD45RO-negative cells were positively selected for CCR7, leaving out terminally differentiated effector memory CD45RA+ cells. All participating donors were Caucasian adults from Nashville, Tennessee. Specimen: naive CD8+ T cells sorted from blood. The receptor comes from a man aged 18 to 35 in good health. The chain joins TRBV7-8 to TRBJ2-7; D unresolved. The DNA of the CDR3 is TGTGCCAGCAGCTTAGGGAACGAGCAGTACTTC. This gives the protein CASSLGNEQYF.